The clone carrying this TCR beta chain showed up many times. Antigen: not known. The TCR beta libraries were generated through quantitative 5'-RACE incorporating molecular barcodes. TCRdb called the 5' RACE reads again in MiXCR, with one record for every CDR3 protein. Of 150,000 to 200,000 distinct CDR3 sequences listed, 10% to 15% were seen once; the top ten hold around 10%. The CDR3 runs to 14 residues. Trimming cost V 7 bases and J 2 bases, with 15 bases left between them. Per germline, CDR1 SQVTM and CDR2 ANQGSEA. This record belongs to a study of CD8 T cells in ankylosing spondylitis. General study points: The clones that were linked to disease were reported to be significantly enriched in matched synovial fluid samples from ankylosing spondylitis patients. Apparently characteristic of ankylosing spondylitis blood was a TCR beta motif (eight highly homologous variants).

This clonotype was obtained from a female donor with ankylosing spondylitis or in good health (not recorded which). The rearrangement joins TRBV29-1 to TRBJ1-5, with D perhaps TRBD1 (6 bases). Sequenced input: blood, either unsorted or a sorted T cell fraction (not recorded which). CDR3 loop: CSASLGAGNQPQHF. Written as DNA, the CDR3 is TGCAGCGCCTCCCTGGGGGCGGGCAATCAGCCCCAGCATTTT.